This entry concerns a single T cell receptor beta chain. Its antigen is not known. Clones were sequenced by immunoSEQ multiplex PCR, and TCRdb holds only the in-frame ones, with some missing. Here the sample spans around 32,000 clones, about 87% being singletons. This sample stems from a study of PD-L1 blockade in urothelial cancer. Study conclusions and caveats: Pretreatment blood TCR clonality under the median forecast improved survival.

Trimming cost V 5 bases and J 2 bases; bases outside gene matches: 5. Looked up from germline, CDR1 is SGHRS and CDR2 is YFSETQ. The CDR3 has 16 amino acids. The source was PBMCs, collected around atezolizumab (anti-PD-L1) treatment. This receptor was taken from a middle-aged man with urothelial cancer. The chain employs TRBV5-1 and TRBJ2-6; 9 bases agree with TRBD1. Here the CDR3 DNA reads TGCGCCAGCAGAAAAGGGACAGGGACTGGGGCCAACGTCCTGACTTTC. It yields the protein CASRKGTGTGANVLTF.